The 15 T cell receptor beta chains below all came from one sample that was sequenced in a study of cytomegalovirus exposure and HLA in healthy donors. A multiplex PCR was run with 60 Vbeta primers and 13 Jbeta primers. Using immunoSEQ multiplex PCR, the repertoire was profiled, and TCRdb retains in-frame clones only, with some absent. Among about 220,000 clones listed, around 76% were seen once. The sequenced material came from PBMCs. All receptors come from a young man in good health and CMV-seronegative.

The chain couples TRBV27 to TRBJ2-3, with D perhaps TRBD1 (6 bases). CDR1 MNHEY and CDR2 SMNVEV come from the germline V gene (reference sequence). V lost 5 bases, J lost 0 bases, and 21 bases lay in between. CDR3 length: 18 amino acids. CDR3 nucleotide sequence: TGTGCCAGCAGTCTCAGGGGCCCGCCGGTTACTAGCACAGATACGCAGTATTTT. Amino acid sequence: CASSLRGPPVTSTDTQYF.

The chain recombines TRBV27 with TRBJ2-6; TRBD1 might be the D (5 bases). The V end lost 1 base, the J end lost 2 bases, and 12 bases lay between the germline ends. The length of the CDR3 is 17 residues. CDR1 is MNHEY and CDR2 is SMNVEV in the germline V gene (reference sequence). In DNA form, the CDR3 reads TGTGCCAGCAGTTTATTTACCCCACAGGCTGGGGCCAACGTCCTGACTTTC. It translates to CASSLFTPQAGANVLTF.

The chain employs TRBV28 and TRBJ2-7; D is undetermined. Trimming took off 7 bases at V and 0 bases at J, with 4 bases between the two ends. The germline gives CDR1 MDHEN, CDR2 SYDVKM. The CDR3 loop spans 11 amino acids. The CDR3 loop is CASISSYEQYF. In DNA form, the CDR3 reads TGTGCCAGCATCTCCTCCTACGAGCAGTACTTC.

The chain employs TRBV2 and TRBJ2-5, with 11 nucleotides matching TRBD2. The DNA end lines up better with TRBJ2-7; the J call may be wrong. The CDR3 runs to 14 residues. CDR1 and CDR2 from the germline V gene are SNHLY and FYNNEI. The CDR3 DNA reads as TGTGCCAGCAGGGATAGCGGGGGGGCCTACGAGCAGTACTTC. Translation: CASRDSGGAYEQYF.

The chain has TRBV10-3 and TRBJ2-3; D may be TRBD2 (6 bases). This CDR3 comprises 17 residues. V lost 6 bases, J lost 2 bases, and 21 bases lay in between. Germline V gives CDR1 ENHRY, CDR2 SYGVKD. The CDR3 nucleotides read TGTGCCATCAGCTCAATGGGCGGGACCGCCCCCACAGATACGCAGTATTTT. This gives the protein CAISSMGGTAPTDTQYF.

The CDR3: CASSEGAGSGETQYF. For the CDR3, the DNA is TGTGCCAGCAGTGAAGGTGCAGGGTCGGGAGAGACCCAGTACTTC. This chain uses TRBV6-1 with TRBJ2-5, with D possibly TRBD1 on 5 matching bases. In germline, CDR1 is MNHNS, CDR2 SASEGT. V dropped 1 base and J dropped 4 bases, with 13 bases sitting between them. The CDR3 totals 15 residues.

This clone was recorded a few times. V gene TRBV5-1 combines with J gene TRBJ2-7; possibly TRBD2 for D (5 bases). The germline gives CDR1 SGHRS, CDR2 YFSETQ. The length of the CDR3 is 16 residues. V gave up 0 bases and J gave up 0 bases, with 13 bases separating them. CDR3 protein: CASSLVRTGSSYEQYF. The CDR3 DNA sequence: TGCGCCAGCAGCTTGGTCCGGACGGGAAGCTCCTACGAGCAGTACTTC.

The rearrangement joins TRBV19 to TRBJ1-2; 9 nucleotides align to TRBD1. V lost 6 bases and J lost 0; bases outside the gene matches: 8. CDR1 and CDR2 (germline): LNHDA, SQIVND (reference sequence). CDR3 length: 16 residues. CDR3 residues: CASSLVQGAANYGYTF. The CDR3 DNA sequence: TGTGCCAGTAGCTTGGTACAGGGGGCAGCTAACTATGGCTACACCTTC. The full variable domain, with the rest looked up from reference TRBV19 and TRBJ1-2, is DGGITQSPKYLFRKEGQNVTLSCEQNLNHDAMYWYRQDPGQGLRLIYYSQIVNDFQKGDIAEGYSVSREKKESFPLTVTSAQKNPTAFYLCASSLVQGAANYGYTFGSGTRLTVV.

The V and J genes are TRBV13 and TRBJ2-6; 8 nucleotides agree with TRBD1. This CDR3 contains 18 residues. CDR1 is PRHDT, CDR2 FYEKMQ, per germline (reference sequence). J was trimmed by 3 bases and V by 4 bases; bases with no gene match: 11. Here the CDR3 DNA reads TGTGCCAGCAGCTCCCCGGGAGCAGGGGGCTATGGGGCCAACGTCCTGACTTTC. This codes for CASSSPGAGGYGANVLTF.

Only a few counts were recorded for this clone. The rearrangement links TRBV6-5 to TRBJ1-4; tentative D call: TRBD1 (5 bases). Trimming took off 2 bases at V and 1 base at J, with 5 bases between the two ends. CDR1 is MNHEY and CDR2 is SVGAGI in the germline V gene. The CDR3 runs 14 residues. The CDR3 DNA reads as TGTGCCAGCAGTTACCAGGGAACTAATGAAAAACTGTTTTTT. It encodes CASSYQGTNEKLFF.

The chain joins TRBV28 to TRBJ2-1, with 10 bases fitting TRBD2. The V segment lost 7 bases and the J segment 9 bases; nucleotides outside the gene matches: 12. The CDR3 runs 15 residues. From germline, CDR1 is MDHEN and CDR2 SYDVKM. The CDR3: CASIQGLAGAGEQFF. The CDR3 DNA reads as TGTGCCAGCATCCAAGGGCTAGCGGGAGCCGGTGAGCAGTTCTTC.

The CDR3 here is CASSSNSGSWGYTF. For the CDR3, the DNA is TGTGCCAGCAGTTCCAACTCAGGGTCTTGGGGCTACACCTTC. The chain recombines TRBV6-5 with TRBJ1-2; maybe TRBD1 (5 bases). Deletions cut 4 bases from V and 8 bases from J, with 17 bases between. Germline V gives CDR1 MNHEY, CDR2 SVGAGI. The length of the CDR3 is 14 residues.

The CDR3 nucleotides read TGTGCCAGCAGTTACGGGAGGACCAATGAGCAGTTCTTC. Its protein is CASSYGRTNEQFF. The chain combines TRBV6-5 with TRBJ2-1; the D gene is possibly TRBD2 (6 bases). The CDR3 is 13 amino acids. V was trimmed by 2 bases and J by 6 bases, leaving 8 bases between them. Germline CDR1 reads MNHEY; CDR2 reads SVGAGI.

This chain uses TRBV27 with TRBJ2-7, with D tentatively TRBD2 (5 bases). The CDR3 totals 14 residues. CDR1 is MNHEY and CDR2 is SMNVEV in the germline V gene (reference sequence). The V gene lost 6 bases and the J gene lost 5 bases, with 17 bases spanning the gap. The CDR3 is CASRPGLGAHEQYF. CDR3 nucleotides: TGTGCCAGCAGACCTGGACTCGGCGCGCACGAGCAGTACTTC.

The chain couples TRBV5-8 to TRBJ1-5, with 9 bases lining up with TRBD1. J was trimmed by 7 bases and V by 4 bases; bases with no gene match: 12. The germline V gene has CDR1 SGHTS and CDR2 YDEGEE. CDR3 length: 16 amino acids. CDR3: CASSPPGQGTGQPQHF. DNA of the CDR3: TGTGCCAGCAGCCCTCCGGGACAGGGTACTGGGCAGCCCCAGCATTTT.